This T cell receptor beta chain is drawn from a study of CD8 T cells in ankylosing spondylitis. Broader study findings: There was a TCR beta motif, made of 7 to 9 highly homologous variants, that appeared characteristic of ankylosing spondylitis blood. Peripheral blood held disease-linked clones only at relatively low frequency, and these were CD8+. Reportedly, disease-linked clones are significantly enriched in ankylosing spondylitis patients' matched synovial fluid.

Germline V gene sequence: CDR1 SNHLY, CDR2 FYNNEI. The CDR3 runs 14 residues. The ends were cut back, 7 bases at V and 3 bases at J, with 16 bases in the middle. One entry per CDR3 protein results from TCRdb running MiXCR on the 5' RACE reads. Of approximately 400,000 distinct CDR3 sequences listed, 17% were seen once; the top ten hold 0.85% to 1.3%. Worth noting for this clonotype: What it binds is not known.

This chain links TRBV2 with TRBJ2-7; D is unresolved. The source is a male donor with ankylosing spondylitis. The sample consisted of blood, either unsorted or a sorted T cell fraction (not recorded which). In DNA, the CDR3 is TGTGCCAGCAACGTAGTAGGGCCCCTCTACGAGCAGTACTTC. Encoded protein: CASNVVGPLYEQYF.